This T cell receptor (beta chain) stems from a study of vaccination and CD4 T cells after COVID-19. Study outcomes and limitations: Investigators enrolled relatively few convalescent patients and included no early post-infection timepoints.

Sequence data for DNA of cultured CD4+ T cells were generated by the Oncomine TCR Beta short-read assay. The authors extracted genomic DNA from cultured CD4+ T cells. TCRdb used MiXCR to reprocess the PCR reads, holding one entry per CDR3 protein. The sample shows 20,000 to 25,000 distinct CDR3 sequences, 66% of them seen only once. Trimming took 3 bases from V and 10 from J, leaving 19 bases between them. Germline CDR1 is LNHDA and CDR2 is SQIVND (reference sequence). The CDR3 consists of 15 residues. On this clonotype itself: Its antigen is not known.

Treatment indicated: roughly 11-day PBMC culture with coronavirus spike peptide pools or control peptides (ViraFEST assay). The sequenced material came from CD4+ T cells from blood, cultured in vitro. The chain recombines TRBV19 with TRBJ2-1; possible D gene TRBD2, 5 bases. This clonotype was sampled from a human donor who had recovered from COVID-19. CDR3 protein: CASSMSGGGPREQFF. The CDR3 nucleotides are TGTGCCAGTAGTATGTCCGGTGGCGGGCCCCGGGAGCAGTTCTTC.